The following is a T cell receptor beta chain sequence with its context. This sample stems from a study of CD8+CD57+ T cells in acquired aplastic anemia. Germline V gives CDR1 WNHNN, CDR2 SYGVQD (reference sequence). The CDR3 has 14 amino acids. The ends were cut back, 8 bases at V and 9 bases at J, with 17 bases in the middle. Profiling of TCR beta VDJ combinations and CDR3 sequences used genomic DNA as template. TCRdb reprocessed the reads via MiXCR and lists one record per CDR3 protein. The sample comprises 90,000 to 130,000 distinct CDR3 sequences, around 50% of which are singletons, and 25% to 35% rests with the top ten.

The sequence derives from a human donor in good health, serving as a control. The genes are TRBV10-1 and TRBJ1-6, with TRBD1 as a possible D gene (5 bases). Sequencing used sorted CD4+, CD8+, or CD8+CD57+ T cells (not recorded which) from PBMCs. CDR3 bases: TGCGCCAGCCCGGAGGGCGGGGGTACTTCACCCCTCCACTTT. This sequence encodes CASPEGGGTSPLHF.